This passage covers 3 T cell receptor beta chains from one sample sequenced in a study of T cells after yellow fever vaccination. A single record per CDR3 protein comes from TCRdb applying MiXCR to the 5' RACE reads. Among 150,000 to 200,000 distinct CDR3 sequences listed, 8% to 13% were seen once. The sequencing used CD8+ T cells sorted from PBMCs, collected 15 days after the yellow fever booster vaccination. These receptors came from a man aged 18 to 30 who received the YFV17D yellow fever vaccine.

The rearrangement joins TRBV7-9 to TRBJ2-3, with 9 bases identical to TRBD2. The CDR3 extends over 15 amino acids. The V gene end was trimmed by 3 bases and the J gene end by 3 bases; junction bases not matched to a gene: 4. Germline V CDR1 and CDR2: SEHNR, FQNEAQ (reference sequence). CDR3 region: CASSFILAGTDTQYF. The CDR3 coding sequence is TGTGCCAGCAGCTTTATCCTAGCGGGGACAGATACGCAGTATTTT.

The V call is TRBV5-1, the J call TRBJ1-1; D remains ambiguous. The CDR3 totals 16 residues. Germline-derived CDR1 and CDR2 are SGHRS and YFSETQ. Trimming shortened V by 3 bases and J by 1 base, and 16 bases separated the two germline ends. The CDR3 protein is CASSSPGRRRNTEAFF. The CDR3 DNA follows: TGCGCCAGCAGCTCTCCGGGTCGAAGGAGGAACACTGAAGCTTTCTTT.

This clonotype was detected many times. This chain links TRBV21-1 with TRBJ2-7; the DNA was not compared with TRBD1, the D call given in the table. TRBV21-1 is assigned pseudogene status. CDR3 length: 17 amino acids. DNA for the CDR3: TGTGCCAGCAGCAAAGCCCACTCCGGGGGCGAGCCCTACGAGCAGTACTTC. As protein: CASSKAHSGGEPYEQYF.